This is a list of T cell receptor beta chains from one sample in a study of blood T cell repertoires in COVID-19. Here immunoSEQ multiplex PCR was the method, and the copy in TCRdb shows in-frame clones only, minus some. The top ten hold 7.2% of the sample, which has approximately 320,000 clones, 65% to 90% seen once. The sequenced material came from peripheral blood. All receptors come from a human donor in a cohort sampled during active COVID-19. The CDR3 runs from the conserved cysteine through the conserved F or W. Where a row states a size, it is once, few, many or the class of an expanded clone; other rows omit it.

j_call,v_call,clone_size,cdr3_aa
TRBJ1-2,TRBV14,-,CASSSNDGYGYTF
TRBJ1-5,TRBV6-5,many,CASSQEYRTSQPQHF
TRBJ1-3,TRBV5-1,-,CASSYRTGGPGNTIYF
TRBJ2-5,TRBV3-1/TRBV3-2,-,CASSSSSVGETQYF
TRBJ2-3,TRBV19,-,CASSIEGASGLAGGTDTQYF
TRBJ1-2,TRBV7-2,once,CASRLTGGHGYTF
TRBJ1-3,TRBV7-9,-,CASNGLSSGNTIYF
TRBJ1-1,TRBV19,-,CASIRWGLGTEAFF
TRBJ1-3,TRBV30,few,CAWSRGGTGNTIYF
TRBJ2-3,TRBV7-2,few,CASSLAKRTDTQYF
TRBJ2-5,TRBV27,few,CASAAGKSETQYF
TRBJ2-2,TRBV9,-,CASSGHRGGTGELFF
TRBJ1-1,TRBV18,-,CASSQGGSTEAFF
TRBJ1-4,TRBV4-1,-,CASSQDRGGAGEKLFF
TRBJ2-1,TRBV30,-,CASGGSWGWEEQFF
TRBJ1-2,TRBV30,-,CAKQGEFGGYTF
TRBJ2-1,TRBV20-1,-,CSARRVAEQFF
TRBJ1-5,TRBV4-2,-,CASSPARVDQPQHF
TRBJ2-1,TRBV18,-,CASSPYTGGLRNEQFF
TRBJ2-5,TRBV6-5,few,CASSIGQGGTQYF
TRBJ1-1,TRBV27,-,CASAFWGGMNTEAFF
TRBJ1-3,TRBV5-1,-,CASSIGQILSGNTIYF